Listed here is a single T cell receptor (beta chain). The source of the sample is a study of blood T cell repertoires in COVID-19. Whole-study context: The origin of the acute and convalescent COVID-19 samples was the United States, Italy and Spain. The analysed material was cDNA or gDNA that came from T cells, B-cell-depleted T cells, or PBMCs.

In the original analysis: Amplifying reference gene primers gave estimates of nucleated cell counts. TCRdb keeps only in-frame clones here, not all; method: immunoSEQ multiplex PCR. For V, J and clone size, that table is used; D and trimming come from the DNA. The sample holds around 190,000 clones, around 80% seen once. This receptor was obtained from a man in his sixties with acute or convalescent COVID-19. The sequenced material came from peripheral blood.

CDR3 in DNA: TGCGCCAGCAGTGAGTCAAGCGGGGTTCAGCCCCAGCATTTT. This gives the protein CASSESSGVQPQHF. The rearrangement joins TRBV10-2 to TRBJ1-5; the D is unclear. The CDR3 sequence is 14 residues long. The germline gives CDR1 WSHSY, CDR2 SAAADI. Deletions cut 0 bases from V and 6 bases from J, with 9 bases between.